The present T cell receptor (beta chain) was sequenced within a study of control samples from healthy donors and cancer patients. Generated by immunoSEQ multiplex PCR, the TCRdb table keeps only in-frame clones and is missing some. The table has a few hundred thousand clones, over 75% seen once. CDR1 and CDR2 (germline): WNHNN, SYGVQD (reference sequence). V gave up 3 bases and J gave up 2 bases, with 11 bases separating them. This CDR3 contains 14 residues. The table lists this clone with a few counts. This chain uses TRBV10-1 with TRBJ2-7; tentative D call: TRBD1 (6 bases). Sample: PBMCs. The clonotype comes from a man aged 40-49 years with head and neck cancer. CDR3 amino acids: CASSDSQGTYEQYF. In DNA form, the CDR3 reads TGCGCCAGCAGTGATAGCCAGGGGACCTACGAGCAGTACTTC.